This T cell receptor (beta chain) appears in the sequencing data of a study of Graves' ophthalmopathy and Graves' hyperthyroidism. The length of the CDR3 is 15 residues. V lost 1 base and J lost 0; bases outside the gene matches: 1. From germline, CDR1 is SGHVS and CDR2 FQNEAQ. In its sample, this clonotype was seen many times. Amplifying from RNA transcripts, the study obtained TCR beta CDR3 regions. Second-round multiplex PCR came after first-round RT-PCR with HTBI primers. TCRdb called the multiplex PCR reads again in MiXCR, with one record for every CDR3 protein. The sample lists some 360,000 distinct CDR3 sequences, about a sixth occurring once.

This receptor was taken from an adult woman with stable Graves' hyperthyroidism. The gene calls are TRBV7-8 and TRBJ1-1; 8 positions match TRBD1. Sequenced material: peripheral blood. The DNA of the CDR3 is TGTGCCAGCAGCTTAGGGACAGGGCTGAACACTGAAGCTTTCTTT. It codes for CASSLGTGLNTEAFF.